The clone carrying this T cell receptor (beta chain) was detected many times. Its antigen is unknown. Read sequence stops 3 residues before the CDR3 end, and the germline J gene provides the missing end. The data derive from a study of T cell clonality in common variable immunodeficiency. Whole-study results and caveats: What drives increased CVID clonality needs T cell subpopulation sequencing.

The V and J ends lost 2 bases and 2 bases, in that order; junction bases with no gene match: 2. Germline V gene lookup returns CDR1 KGHSH and CDR2 LQKENI. The CDR3 has 15 residues. The assay was immunoSEQ multiplex PCR, and TCRdb's table has in-frame clones only and misses some. The sample has roughly 57,000 clones, none seen only once. The receptor was isolated from a person between 18 and 75 years old in good health. The sequenced material came from peripheral blood mononuclear cells. The J gene is TRBJ1-5, the V gene TRBV18; 8 bases are shared with TRBD1. The covered CDR3 bases are TGTGCCAGCTCACCATTGGGACAGGGCAATCAGCCC. This codes for CASSPLGQGNQP. In full, the CDR3 is CASSPLGQGNQPQHF. The entire variable domain, with the rest obtained from reference TRBV18 and TRBJ1-5, is as follows: NAGVMQNPRHLVRRRGQEARLRCSPMKGHSHVYWYRQLPEEGLKFMVYLQKENIIDESGMPKERFSAEFPKEGPSILRIQQVVRGDSAAYFCASSPLGQGNQPQHFGDGTRLSIL.